The sequence of this T cell receptor (beta chain) was determined in a study of radiation and T cells in renal cell carcinoma. Study results and caveats: Irradiated tumors held more dominant CDR3 motifs than control tumors. Baseline intratumoral clonotype presence is unknown without pretreatment biopsies.

The repertoire was sequenced with immunoSEQ multiplex PCR; TCRdb's copy has only in-frame clones and lacks some. The sample has about 9,300 clones, around 63% seen once; the top ten hold about a sixth. With respect to this clone: Its target is not known.

The CDR3 spans 16 residues. Unmatched junction bases numbered 12, after V lost 2 bases and J lost 7 bases. The V gene's germline CDR1 is PRHDT and CDR2 FYEKMQ (reference sequence). Regarding treatment: 15 Gy SBRT to primary tumor, nephrectomy 4 weeks later. Nephrectomy followed 15 Gy stereotactic body radiation by 4 weeks. This material consisted of tumor tissue, taken from a patient whose treatment included radiotherapy and nephrectomy. The TCR originated in a woman in her 50s with renal cell carcinoma. The chain recombines TRBV13 with TRBJ1-2; TRBD1 aligns across 8 bases. This CDR3 is CASSLLLAGGAIGYTF. The CDR3 bases are TGTGCCAGCAGCTTACTTCTGGCAGGGGGCGCGATTGGCTACACCTTC.